This T cell receptor beta chain was obtained from a study of Graves' ophthalmopathy and Graves' hyperthyroidism. This clonotype was observed at least ten times. Amplified material comprised TCR beta CDR3 regions derived from RNA transcripts. In the first round, RT-PCR was carried out with HTBI primers, and a multiplex PCR formed the second round. TCRdb re-called the multiplex PCR reads with MiXCR, one entry per CDR3 protein. The data show approximately 700,000 distinct CDR3 sequences, roughly two fifths seen once. V shed 3 bases and J shed 4 bases, with 24 bases lying between them. This CDR3 region has 18 residues. CDR1 LNHNV and CDR2 YYDKDF come from the germline V gene (reference sequence).

The sequence came from an adult man with Graves' ophthalmopathy. The V call is TRBV15, the J call TRBJ1-2; weak D call: TRBD1 (6 bases). The sample taken for sequencing was peripheral blood. The CDR3 loop is CATSSAQVPGTRGYGYTF. The CDR3 DNA is TGTGCCACCAGCAGCGCCCAGGTACCAGGAACCAGGGGCTATGGCTACACCTTC.